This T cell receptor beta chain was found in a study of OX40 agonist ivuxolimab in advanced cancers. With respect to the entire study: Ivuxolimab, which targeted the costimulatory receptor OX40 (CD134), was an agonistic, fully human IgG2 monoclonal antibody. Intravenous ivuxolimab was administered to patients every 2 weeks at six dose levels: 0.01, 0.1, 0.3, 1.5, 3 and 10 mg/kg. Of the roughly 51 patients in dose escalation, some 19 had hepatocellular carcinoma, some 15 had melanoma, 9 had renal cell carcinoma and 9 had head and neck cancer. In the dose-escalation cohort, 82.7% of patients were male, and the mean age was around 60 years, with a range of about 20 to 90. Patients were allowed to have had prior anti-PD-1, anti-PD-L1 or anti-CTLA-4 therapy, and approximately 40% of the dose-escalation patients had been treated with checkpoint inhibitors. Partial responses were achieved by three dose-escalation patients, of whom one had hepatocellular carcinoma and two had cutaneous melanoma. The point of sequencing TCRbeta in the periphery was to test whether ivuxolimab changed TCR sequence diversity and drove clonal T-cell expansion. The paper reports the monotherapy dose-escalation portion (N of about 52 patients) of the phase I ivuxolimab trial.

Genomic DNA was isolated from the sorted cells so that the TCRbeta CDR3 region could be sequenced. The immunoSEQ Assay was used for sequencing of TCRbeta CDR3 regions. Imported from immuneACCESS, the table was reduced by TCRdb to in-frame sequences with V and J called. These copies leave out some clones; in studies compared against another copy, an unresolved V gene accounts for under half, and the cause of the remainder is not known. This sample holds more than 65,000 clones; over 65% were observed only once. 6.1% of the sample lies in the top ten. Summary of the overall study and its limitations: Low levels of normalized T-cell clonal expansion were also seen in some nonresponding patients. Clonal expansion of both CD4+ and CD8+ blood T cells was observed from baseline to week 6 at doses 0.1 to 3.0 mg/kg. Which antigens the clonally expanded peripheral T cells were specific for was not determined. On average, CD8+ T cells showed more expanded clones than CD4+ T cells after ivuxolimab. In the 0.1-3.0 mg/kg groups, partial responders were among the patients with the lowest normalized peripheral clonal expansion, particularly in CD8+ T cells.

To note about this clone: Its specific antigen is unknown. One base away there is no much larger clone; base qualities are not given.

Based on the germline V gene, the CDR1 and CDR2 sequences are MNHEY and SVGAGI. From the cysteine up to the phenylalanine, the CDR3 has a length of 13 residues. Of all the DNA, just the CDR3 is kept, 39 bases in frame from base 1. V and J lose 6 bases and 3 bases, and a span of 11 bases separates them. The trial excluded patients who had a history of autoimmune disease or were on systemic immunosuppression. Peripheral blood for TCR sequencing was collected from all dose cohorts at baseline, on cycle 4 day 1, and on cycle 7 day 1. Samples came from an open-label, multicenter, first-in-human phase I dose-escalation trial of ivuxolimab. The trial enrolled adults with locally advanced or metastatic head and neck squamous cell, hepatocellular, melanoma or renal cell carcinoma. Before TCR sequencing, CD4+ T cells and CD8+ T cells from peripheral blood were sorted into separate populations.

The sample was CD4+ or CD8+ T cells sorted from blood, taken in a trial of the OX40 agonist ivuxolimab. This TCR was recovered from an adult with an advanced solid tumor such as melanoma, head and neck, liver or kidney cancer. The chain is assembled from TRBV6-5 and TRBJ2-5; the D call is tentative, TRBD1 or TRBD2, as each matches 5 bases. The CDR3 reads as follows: CASSRDGKETQYF. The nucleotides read TGTGCCAGCAGCCGGGACGGAAAAGAGACCCAGTACTTC.